A selection of T cell receptor beta chains follows, all from one sample in a study of cytomegalovirus exposure and HLA in healthy donors. The data were produced by immunoSEQ multiplex PCR, yet TCRdb's version contains in-frame clones alone and is incomplete. The data contain about 160,000 clones, about 83% of them singletons. Sequenced input: PBMCs. These receptors came from a woman in her thirties in good health and CMV-seronegative. CDR3s include the opening cysteine and the closing phenylalanine or tryptophan. The D gene is left open where the match is weak. Not every row has a clone size; where given, it reads once, few, many or a size class.

J | size | V | D | DNA | CDR3
TRBJ2-4 | NA | TRBV30 | TRBD2 | TGTGCCTGGAGTGACGGGGGGGCCAAAAACATTCAGTACTTC | CAWSDGGAKNIQYF
TRBJ2-1 | once | TRBV27 | NA | TGTGCCAGCAGTCCCGTTTGGGCGGGGAATGAGCAGTTCTTC | CASSPVWAGNEQFF
TRBJ2-7 | few | TRBV6-5 | NA | TGTGCCAGCAGTTACTGGCCCTCCTACGAGCAGTACTTC | CASSYWPSYEQYF
TRBJ2-7 | NA | TRBV4-1 | NA | TGCGCCAGCAGCCAAGATCTTTCGAACCCAGGGGAACAGTACTTC | CASSQDLSNPGEQYF
TRBJ2-1 | NA | TRBV7-2 | TRBD2 | TGTGCCAGCAGCCCACCCAGACCGGGACTAGCGGCATACAATGAGCAGTTCTTC | CASSPPRPGLAAYNEQFF
TRBJ1-5 | few | TRBV6-6 | NA | TGTGCCAGCAGCCGCCCCCGCGCCCAGCCCCAGCATTTT | CASSRPRAQPQHF
TRBJ2-1 | NA | TRBV9 | TRBD1 | TGTGCCAGCAGCTCGCCGCGGGGGACAGGGGCCTACAATGAGCAGTTCTTC | CASSSPRGTGAYNEQFF
TRBJ2-5 | NA | TRBV30 | NA | TGTGCCTGGAGTAGGGAGGAGCTACAAGAGACCCAGTACTTC | CAWSREELQETQYF
TRBJ2-5 | NA | TRBV7-7 | TRBD1 | TGTGCCAGCAGCGTGACAGGGCTGAAGGAGACCCAGTACTTC | CASSVTGLKETQYF
TRBJ2-7 | NA | TRBV11-2 | NA | TGTGCCAGCAGCCCCTCCCGCTCGAGGGTCGAGCAGTACTTC | CASSPSRSRVEQYF
TRBJ2-1 | NA | TRBV7-8 | TRBD1 | TGTGCCAGCAGCTTATTTGAGACAGGGGTTTACAATGAGCAGTTCTTC | CASSLFETGVYNEQFF
TRBJ2-1 | NA | TRBV7-2 | NA | TGTGCCAGCAGCTCGGTTTCCAACAATGAGCAGTTCTTC | CASSSVSNNEQFF
TRBJ2-7 | NA | TRBV5-1 | TRBD1 | TGCGCCAGCAGCTTGGCCGGGGACAGAGTTTACGAGCAGTACTTC | CASSLAGDRVYEQYF
TRBJ2-7 | once | TRBV6-5 | NA | TGTGCCAGCAGTCCCTCTGGGAGCTCCTACGAGCAGTACTTC | CASSPSGSSYEQYF
TRBJ2-1 | NA | TRBV11-2 | NA | TGTGCCAGCAGCTTAGGGGGGCCCAAACCCAATGAGCAGTTCTTC | CASSLGGPKPNEQFF
TRBJ2-5 | NA | TRBV19 | TRBD2 | TGTGCCAGCAGGAAGGGACTAGGATTGGGGCAAGAGACCCAGTACTTC | CASRKGLGLGQETQYF
TRBJ2-7 | NA | TRBV11-2 | NA | TGTGCCAGCAGCTTCGGTGGACTCAGCTCCTACGAGCAGTACTTC | CASSFGGLSSYEQYF
TRBJ2-7 | few | TRBV10-1 | NA | TGCGCCAGCAAGGGCAGGGGCTACGAGCAGTACTTC | CASKGRGYEQYF
TRBJ2-5 | once | TRBV18 | NA | TGTGCCAGCTCACCAGGGGGGGAGACCCAGTACTTC | CASSPGGETQYF
TRBJ2-1 | many | TRBV19 | TRBD1 | TGTGCCAGTAAGGGGACAGGCACGAGGAATGAGCAGTTCTTC | CASKGTGTRNEQFF
TRBJ2-7 | once | TRBV5-6 | TRBD2 | TGTGCCAGCAGCTTAAGCGGGGGGCCTTCCTACGAGCAGTACTTC | CASSLSGGPSYEQYF
TRBJ2-3 | NA | TRBV6-1 | TRBD2 | TGTGCCAGCAGTGACCTGTACAGCGGGAGGCCCCCCGAAGATACGCAGTATTTT | CASSDLYSGRPPEDTQYF
TRBJ1-2 | NA | TRBV5-6 | TRBD1 | TGTGCCAGCAGGCCCCGGGACAGGGACGGACCTGCTAGCTACACCTTC | CASRPRDRDGPASYTF
TRBJ2-5 | NA | TRBV18 | NA | TGTGCCAGCTCACCAGGACTCCAAGAGACCCAGTACTTC | CASSPGLQETQYF
TRBJ2-1 | NA | TRBV11-2 | NA | TGTGCCAGCAGCTTAGTTAAGGGGCGCAATGAGCAGTTCTTC | CASSLVKGRNEQFF
TRBJ1-2 | NA | TRBV6-1 | TRBD1 | TGTGCCAGCACCTGGGACAGGGGGCGAGATGGCTACACCTTC | CASTWDRGRDGYTF
TRBJ1-3 | NA | TRBV5-1 | NA | TGCGCCAGCAGCTACGACAGGAACTCTGGAAACACCATATATTTT | CASSYDRNSGNTIYF
TRBJ2-7 | once | TRBV18 | TRBD1 | TGTGCCAGCTCACCTCTCGGACAGGGCCGAGGCGAGCAGTACTTC | CASSPLGQGRGEQYF
TRBJ2-5 | NA | TRBV4-1 | NA | TGCGCCAGCAGCCCCCTGGTGGGCGGGGAGTACCAAGAGACCCAGTACTTC | CASSPLVGGEYQETQYF
TRBJ2-2 | NA | TRBV9 | TRBD2 | TGTGCCAGCAGCCCAGAGGGACTAGCGGGGGGGACCGGGGAGCTGTTTTTT | CASSPEGLAGGTGELFF
TRBJ2-3 | NA | TRBV18 | TRBD2 | TGTGCCAGCTCACCACGCGGGACTAGGGGCACAGATACGCAGTATTTT | CASSPRGTRGTDTQYF
TRBJ2-2 | once | TRBV6-6 | NA | TGTGCCAGCAGTTACCTCGGCGGGGAGCTGTTTTTT | CASSYLGGELFF
TRBJ2-7 | NA | TRBV30 | NA | TGTGCCTGGGGGAGTATCGACGAGCAGTACTTC | CAWGSIDEQYF
TRBJ1-5 | NA | TRBV25-1 | TRBD1 | TGTGCCAGCAGTGAATCTGGACAGGGGTGGAATCAGCCCCAGCATTTT | CASSESGQGWNQPQHF
TRBJ2-2 | NA | TRBV2 | NA | TGTGCCAGCAGTGAATCTTGGCCAGTGACTGGGGAGCTGTTTTTT | CASSESWPVTGELFF
TRBJ2-1 | NA | TRBV5-4 | TRBD1 | TGTGCCAGCAGCCGGGACAGGGAACCCTTGAATGAGCAGTTCTTC | CASSRDREPLNEQFF
TRBJ2-7 | NA | TRBV7-7 | TRBD2 | TGTGCCAGCAGCCCAGACGCGGGGGGCTCCTACGAGCAGTACTTC | CASSPDAGGSYEQYF
TRBJ2-7 | few | TRBV6-5 | NA | TGTGCCAGCAGTTACAGGACAGATTACTACGAGCAGTACTTC | CASSYRTDYYEQYF
TRBJ1-5 | once | TRBV2 | TRBD1 | TGTGCCAGCAGCGACCGGGACAGGGGGCGCATTAGCAATCAGCCCCAGCATTTT | CASSDRDRGRISNQPQHF
TRBJ2-2 | NA | TRBV7-2 | TRBD2 | TGTGCCAGCAGCCTACCTTGGGTCGGGAGGGGTACCGGGGAGCTGTTTTTT | CASSLPWVGRGTGELFF
TRBJ1-1 | few | TRBV4-2 | NA | TGTGCCAGCAGCCGACCCGAACGGGTGAATACTGAAGCTTTCTTT | CASSRPERVNTEAFF
TRBJ2-2 | NA | TRBV27 | NA | TGTGCCAGCAGTTTTTCAGACAGAAACACCGGGGAGCTGTTTTTT | CASSFSDRNTGELFF
TRBJ1-1 | NA | TRBV6-5 | NA | TGTGCCAGCAGTTACTTTGGGGCGCGGAACACTGAAGCTTTCTTT | CASSYFGARNTEAFF
TRBJ2-3 | once | TRBV19 | TRBD2 | TGTGCCAGTAGCCCCAGGGACTATTCCACAGATACGCAGTATTTT | CASSPRDYSTDTQYF
TRBJ2-3 | NA | TRBV7-6 | TRBD2 | TGTGCCAGCAGCGCCCTGGCGGGGGGGCCAACAGATACGCAGTATTTT | CASSALAGGPTDTQYF
TRBJ2-1 | NA | TRBV27 | TRBD2 | TGTGCCAGCAGTCCCATTGGGACTAGCGGGATTAGGGAGCAGTTCTTC | CASSPIGTSGIREQFF
TRBJ1-2 | NA | TRBV2 | NA | TGTGCCAGGGCCCTACCCCAGGGTATCATCTATGGCTACACCTTC | CARALPQGIIYGYTF
TRBJ1-2 | NA | TRBV5-1 | NA | TGCGCCAGCAGCTTGACCTCACAGGGACCCTATGGCTACACCTTC | CASSLTSQGPYGYTF
TRBJ1-6 | NA | TRBV6-1 | NA | TGTGCCAGCAGTGGGGCTGGTACCTATAATTCACCCCTCCACTTT | CASSGAGTYNSPLHF
TRBJ2-4 | NA | TRBV7-8 | TRBD2 | TGTGCCAGCAGCCGTAGCGGGGGGGCCATTTCTGCCAAAAACATTCAGTACTTC | CASSRSGGAISAKNIQYF
TRBJ1-4 | NA | TRBV7-9 | NA | TGTGCCAGCAGCACACAGGAGACTAATGAAAAACTGTTTTTT | CASSTQETNEKLFF
TRBJ1-1 | NA | TRBV19 | NA | TGTGCCAGTAGTATTCCGCAGGGATTGAACACTGAAGCTTTCTTT | CASSIPQGLNTEAFF
TRBJ1-1 | NA | TRBV6-5 | TRBD1 | TGTGCCAGCAGGAGGACAGGGTTACAGGCTCGTGAAGCTTTCTTT | CASRRTGLQAREAFF
TRBJ2-5 | NA | TRBV28 | TRBD1 | TGTGCCAGCGGAACAGGGGGCTGGGAGACCCAGTACTTC | CASGTGGWETQYF